The 16 T cell receptor beta chains below were found in one sample sequenced in a study of T cell repertoires in cytomegalovirus infection. In TCRdb, the reads were re-called with MiXCR into one record per CDR3 protein. This sample carries about 350,000 distinct CDR3 sequences, about 35% of them seen once, and the ten largest clones take approximately 12%. For these receptors, no antigen is known. Sequenced material: cultured PBMCs, taken from culture after CMV antigen stimulation. The receptors were gathered from a human donor in good health (CMV status not recorded). Some clones in this sample may be carry-over from other donors' samples.

The V call is TRBV2, the J call TRBJ2-7, with TRBD2 matching 7 bases. The CDR3 extends over 15 amino acids. CDR1 SNHLY and CDR2 FYNNEI come from the germline V gene. The J segment lost 0 bases and the V segment lost 6 bases, leaving 8 bases of the junction unmatched. For the CDR3, the DNA is TGTGCCAGCAGCGACTTAGTAGCGGGCTCCTACGAGCAGTACTTC. Amino acid sequence: CASSDLVAGSYEQYF.

This clonotype occurred many times. This chain joins TRBV6-4 and TRBJ1-2; no firm D call. Germline CDR1 and CDR2: MRHNA and SNTAGT. Trimming pared 2 bases from V and 4 bases from J, leaving 5 bases between. The CDR3 loop spans 12 amino acids. The CDR3 nucleotides read TGTGCCAGCAGTGACGGACCCTATGGCTACACCTTC. Its translation is CASSDGPYGYTF.

This clonotype was detected only a few times. V is TRBV2 and J is TRBJ1-4; D call uncertain. CDR1 is SNHLY, CDR2 FYNNEI, per germline. This CDR3 comprises 14 residues. Trimming took off 7 bases at V and 0 bases at J, with 9 bases between the two ends. CDR3 amino acids: CASKTAATNEKLFF. CDR3 DNA: TGTGCCAGCAAAACAGCCGCAACTAATGAAAAACTGTTTTTT.

This clonotype was seen only a few times. The chain links TRBV27 to TRBJ1-1, with D tentatively TRBD1 (6 bases). Per germline, CDR1 MNHEY and CDR2 SMNVEV (reference sequence). The CDR3 is made up of 18 amino acids. V gave up 5 bases and J gave up 2 bases, with 24 bases separating them. The CDR3: CASSRTVRVGGLNTEAFF. The CDR3 nucleotides are TGTGCCAGCAGTCGGACGGTTAGGGTAGGGGGATTAAACACTGAAGCTTTCTTT.

In this sample, this clonotype turned up a few times. J is TRBJ1-5 and V is TRBV28, with D unresolved. V was shortened by 2 bases and J by 10 bases, with 18 bases between the two germline ends. Germline lookup yields CDR1 MDHEN and CDR2 SYDVKM. The CDR3 totals 15 residues. CDR3 residues: CASSLRTPGIPPQHF. The CDR3 region has the DNA TGTGCCAGCAGTTTAAGGACGCCCGGAATTCCCCCCCAGCATTTT.

This clonotype was counted a few times. The chain couples TRBV19 to TRBJ2-3, with 7 bases that match TRBD1. V gave up 0 bases and J gave up 9 bases; unmatched junction bases: 6. The CDR3 totals 14 residues. Germline assignment: CDR1 LNHDA and CDR2 SQIVND (reference sequence). CDR3 sequence: CASSIEQQGRTQYF. The CDR3 DNA reads TGTGCCAGTAGTATAGAGCAACAGGGGCGCACGCAGTATTTT.

This clonotype was observed a few times. This sequence joins TRBV11-2 and TRBJ2-7, with D possibly TRBD1 on 6 matching bases. This CDR3 spans 17 amino acids. Germline lookup yields CDR1 SGHAT and CDR2 FQNNGV. Trimming removed 5 bases at V and 6 bases at J, with 26 bases between. In DNA, the CDR3 is TGTGCCAGCAGCATCGGACAGCGTCCCTGTCCTCGGGCCGAGCAGTACGTC. Protein sequence: CASSIGQRPCPRAEQYV.

In its sample, this clonotype was seen a few times. V gene TRBV27 combines with J gene TRBJ2-1; 9 nucleotides agree with TRBD2. The CDR3 is 15 amino acids. CDR1 MNHEY and CDR2 SMNVEV come from the germline V gene (reference sequence). J gave up 7 bases and V 3 bases, and 7 bases lay outside the gene matches. CDR3 protein: CASSFPTSGANEQFF. In nucleotides, the CDR3 is TGTGCCAGCAGTTTCCCGACTAGCGGCGCGAATGAGCAGTTCTTC.

As regards this clonotype: A much larger clonotype is one base distant, so this may be a read error. The rearrangement joins TRBV7-6 to TRBJ2-3; 9 bases are a match to TRBD2. The CDR3 length is 16 residues. The V gene's germline CDR1 is SGHVS and CDR2 FNYEAQ. As DNA, the CDR3 is TGTGCCAGCAGCTTGCGTAGCGGGAGCGGAGCAGATGCGCAGTATTTT. Translating it yields CASSLRSGSGADAQYF.

This clonotype was seen a handful of times. V usage is TRBV4-1 and J usage is TRBJ2-7; 13 nucleotides agree with TRBD2. Germline CDR1 and CDR2: MGHRA and YSYEKL. CDR3 length equals 15 residues. V lost 3 bases to trimming and J lost 3 bases; unmatched junction nucleotides: 2. CDR3 in amino acids: CASSHRLAGGYEQYF. Here the CDR3 DNA reads TGCGCCAGCAGCCACCGACTAGCGGGAGGCTACGAGCAGTACTTC.

The chain joins TRBV6-2 or TRBV6-3 to TRBJ2-1, with D possibly matching TRBD1 (5 bases). This CDR3 spans 14 amino acids. Trimming pared 11 bases from V and 0 bases from J, leaving 14 bases between. Per germline, CDR1 MNHEY and CDR2 SVGEGT. In DNA, the CDR3 is TGTGCCGTTAGGGGCTCCGGCTCCTACAATGAGCAGTTCTTC. Translation: CAVRGSGSYNEQFF.

This clonotype showed up just a few times. This chain connects TRBV4-2 to TRBJ2-3; no definite D call. CDR3 size: 13 residues. Germline V lookup: CDR1 LGHNA, CDR2 YNFKEQ. With 0 bases removed from V and 5 bases from J, the gap between germline ends came to 6 bases. The CDR3 nucleotides read TGTGCCAGCAGCCAAGAATTGAGAGATACGCAGTATTTT. Translating gives CASSQELRDTQYF.

The chain recombines TRBV12-3 or TRBV12-4 with TRBJ2-1; tentatively, D is TRBD2 (6 bases). Trimming shortened V by 7 bases and J by 12 bases, and 19 bases separated the two germline ends. CDR3 length: 13 amino acids. The CDR3 region has the DNA TGTGCCAGCACTCCCGCGGGGTACTCAGTGCAGTTCTTC. Its protein product is CASTPAGYSVQFF.

The DNA of the CDR3 is TGTGCCAGCAGCACAACCCTCGGGACTAGAAGTCACGAGCAGTACTTC. This codes for CASSTTLGTRSHEQYF. The chain carries TRBV6-2 or TRBV6-3 and TRBJ2-7; 8 bases align to TRBD2. Germline values: CDR1 MNHEY, CDR2 SVGEGT. The CDR3 sequence is 16 residues long. V was pared by 6 bases and J by 5 bases, with 15 bases of the junction left unmatched.

The gene calls are TRBV4-1 and TRBJ1-2; D perhaps matches TRBD1 (6 bases). There are 15 residues in the CDR3. V dropped 0 bases and J dropped 0 bases, with 8 bases sitting between them. Germline values: CDR1 MGHRA, CDR2 YSYEKL. The CDR3 region has the DNA TGCGCCAGCAGCCAAGATAGGGGGACTAACTATGGCTACACCTTC. It yields the protein CASSQDRGTNYGYTF.

This clonotype occurred a few times. The chain carries TRBV15 and TRBJ2-3; D unclear. The CDR3 covers 14 residues. Germline V gives CDR1 LNHNV, CDR2 YYDKDF (reference sequence). Trimming cost V 0 bases and J 4 bases, with 8 bases left between them. The CDR3 region is CATSRDYQSDTQYF. The CDR3 bases are TGTGCCACCAGCAGAGATTATCAGTCAGATACGCAGTATTTT.